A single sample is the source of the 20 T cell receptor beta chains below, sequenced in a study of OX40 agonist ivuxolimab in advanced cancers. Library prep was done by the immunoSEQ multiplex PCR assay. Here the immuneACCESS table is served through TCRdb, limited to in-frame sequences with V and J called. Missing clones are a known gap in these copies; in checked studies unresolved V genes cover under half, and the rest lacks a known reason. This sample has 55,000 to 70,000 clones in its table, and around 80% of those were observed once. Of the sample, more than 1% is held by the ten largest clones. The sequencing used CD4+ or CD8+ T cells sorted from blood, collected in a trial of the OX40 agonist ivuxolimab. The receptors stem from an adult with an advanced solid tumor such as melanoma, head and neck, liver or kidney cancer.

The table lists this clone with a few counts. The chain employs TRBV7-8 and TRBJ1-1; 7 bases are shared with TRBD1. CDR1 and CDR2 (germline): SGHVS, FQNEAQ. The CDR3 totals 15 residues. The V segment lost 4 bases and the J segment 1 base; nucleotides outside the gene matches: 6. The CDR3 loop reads CASSSYRTGNTEAFF. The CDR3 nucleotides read TGTGCCAGCAGCTCCTACAGGACAGGGAACACTGAAGCTTTCTTT.

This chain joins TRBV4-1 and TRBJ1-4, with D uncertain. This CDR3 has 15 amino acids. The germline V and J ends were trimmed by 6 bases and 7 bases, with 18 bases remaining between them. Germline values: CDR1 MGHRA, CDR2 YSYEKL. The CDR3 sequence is CASRRELGKGEKLFF. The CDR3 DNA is TGCGCCAGCAGAAGGGAACTAGGGAAAGGTGAAAAACTGTTTTTT.

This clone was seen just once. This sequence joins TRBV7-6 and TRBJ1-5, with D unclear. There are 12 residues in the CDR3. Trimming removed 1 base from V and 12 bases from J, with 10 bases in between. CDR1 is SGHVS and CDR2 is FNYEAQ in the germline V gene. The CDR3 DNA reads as TGTGCCAGCAGCTTAGATGACGGTTACCAGCATTTT. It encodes CASSLDDGYQHF.

The CDR3 spells CASSYSHSYEQYF. Here the CDR3 DNA reads TGTGCCAGCAGTTACTCACACTCCTACGAGCAGTACTTC. V is TRBV6-6 and J is TRBJ2-7; D is unclear. Germline V gene data show CDR1 as MNHNY and CDR2 as SVGAGI (reference sequence). This CDR3 is 13 amino acids long. V gave up 0 bases and J gave up 0 bases, with 3 bases separating them.

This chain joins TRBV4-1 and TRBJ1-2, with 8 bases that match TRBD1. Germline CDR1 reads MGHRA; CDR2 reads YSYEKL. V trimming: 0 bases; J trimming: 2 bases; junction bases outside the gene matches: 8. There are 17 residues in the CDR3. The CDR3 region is CASSQEGIRTGNYGYTF. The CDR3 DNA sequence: TGCGCCAGCAGCCAAGAGGGCATCCGGACAGGGAACTATGGCTACACCTTC.

The chain's CDR3 is CASSSQPRGEFYSPLHF. The DNA of the CDR3 is TGCGCCAGCAGCTCACAACCTCGAGGGGAATTTTATTCACCCCTCCACTTT. The chain carries TRBV5-1 and TRBJ1-6; a weak D match, TRBD1 (5 bases). CDR1 and CDR2 from the germline V gene are SGHRS and YFSETQ. Deletions cut 3 bases from V and 8 bases from J, with 21 bases between. The CDR3 consists of 17 residues.

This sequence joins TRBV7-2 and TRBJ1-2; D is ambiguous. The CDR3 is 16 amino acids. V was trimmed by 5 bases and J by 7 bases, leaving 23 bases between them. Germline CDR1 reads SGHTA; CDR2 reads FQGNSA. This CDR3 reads CASSPKTGPSYGGYTF. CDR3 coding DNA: TGTGCCAGCAGCCCTAAAACCGGGCCAAGCTACGGTGGCTACACCTTC.

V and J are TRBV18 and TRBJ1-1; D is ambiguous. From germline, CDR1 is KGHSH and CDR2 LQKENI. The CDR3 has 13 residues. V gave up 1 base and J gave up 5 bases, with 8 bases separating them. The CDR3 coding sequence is TGTGCCAGCTCACCACAGGGAGGGACTGAAGCTTTCTTT. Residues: CASSPQGGTEAFF.

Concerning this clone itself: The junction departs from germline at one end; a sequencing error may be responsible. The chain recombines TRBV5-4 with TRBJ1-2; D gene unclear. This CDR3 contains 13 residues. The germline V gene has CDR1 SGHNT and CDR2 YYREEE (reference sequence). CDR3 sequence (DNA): TGTGCCGGCAGCTTGGAACTCAACTATGGCTACACCTTC. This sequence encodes CAGSLELNYGYTF.

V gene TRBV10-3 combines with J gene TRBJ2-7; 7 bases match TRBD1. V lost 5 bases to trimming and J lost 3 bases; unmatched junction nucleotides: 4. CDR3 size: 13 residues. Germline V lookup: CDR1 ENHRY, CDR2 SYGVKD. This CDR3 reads CAISQRQGYEQYF. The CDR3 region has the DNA TGTGCCATCAGTCAGAGACAGGGCTACGAGCAGTACTTC.

The DNA for the CDR3 is TGTGCCAGCAGCACTTCCGGGCTACGGCAGCCCCAGCATTTT. It specifies CASSTSGLRQPQHF. V and J are TRBV9 and TRBJ1-5; no definite D call. The germline V gene has CDR1 SGDLS and CDR2 YYNGEE. This CDR3 region has 14 residues. Trimming stripped 4 bases from V and 7 bases from J, with 15 bases between.

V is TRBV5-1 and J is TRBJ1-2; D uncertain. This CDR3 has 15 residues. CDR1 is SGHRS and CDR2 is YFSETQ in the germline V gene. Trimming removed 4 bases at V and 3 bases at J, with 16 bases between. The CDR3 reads CASSPGGLADYGYTF. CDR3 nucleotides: TGCGCCAGCAGCCCAGGTGGCTTGGCAGACTATGGCTACACCTTC.

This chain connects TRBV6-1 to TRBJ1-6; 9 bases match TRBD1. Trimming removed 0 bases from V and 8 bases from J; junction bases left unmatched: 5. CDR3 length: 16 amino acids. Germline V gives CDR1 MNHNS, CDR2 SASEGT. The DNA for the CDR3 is TGTGCCAGCAGTGAAGCGAAGGGACAGGGAGATTCACCCCTCCACTTT. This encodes CASSEAKGQGDSPLHF.

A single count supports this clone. The CDR3 loop reads CASSWDRGTDTQYF. In DNA, the CDR3 is TGTGCCAGCAGTTGGGACAGGGGAACAGATACGCAGTATTTT. The V call is TRBV27, the J call TRBJ2-3; 10 nucleotides line up with TRBD1. CDR1 MNHEY and CDR2 SMNVEV come from the germline V gene (reference sequence). V shed 4 bases, J shed 3 bases, and the junction held 1 base outside the gene matches. The CDR3 runs 14 residues.

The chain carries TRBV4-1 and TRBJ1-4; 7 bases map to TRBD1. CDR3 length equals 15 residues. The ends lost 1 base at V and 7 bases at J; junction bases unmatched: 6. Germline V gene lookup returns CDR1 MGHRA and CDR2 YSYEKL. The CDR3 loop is CASSQGQGGGEKLFF. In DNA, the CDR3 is TGCGCCAGCAGCCAAGGTCAAGGGGGCGGTGAAAAACTGTTTTTT.

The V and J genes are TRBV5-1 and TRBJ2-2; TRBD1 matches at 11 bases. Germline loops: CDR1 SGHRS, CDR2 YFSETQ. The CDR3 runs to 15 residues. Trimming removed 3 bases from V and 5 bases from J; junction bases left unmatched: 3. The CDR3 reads CASSSGTGGTGELFF. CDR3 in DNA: TGCGCCAGCAGCTCCGGGACAGGGGGAACCGGGGAGCTGTTTTTT.

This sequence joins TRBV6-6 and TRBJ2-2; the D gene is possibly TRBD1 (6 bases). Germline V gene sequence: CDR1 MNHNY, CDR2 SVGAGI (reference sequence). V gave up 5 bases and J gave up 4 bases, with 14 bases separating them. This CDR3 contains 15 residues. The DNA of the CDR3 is TGTGCCAGCAGTCCTAGACCCAGGGGCACCGGGGAGCTGTTTTTT. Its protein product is CASSPRPRGTGELFF.

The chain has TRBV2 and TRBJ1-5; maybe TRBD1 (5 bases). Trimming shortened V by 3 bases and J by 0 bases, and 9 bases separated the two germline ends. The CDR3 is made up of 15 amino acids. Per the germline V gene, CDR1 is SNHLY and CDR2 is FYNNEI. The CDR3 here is CASSDRGYSNQPQHF. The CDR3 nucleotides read TGTGCCAGCAGTGACCGGGGCTATAGCAATCAGCCCCAGCATTTT.

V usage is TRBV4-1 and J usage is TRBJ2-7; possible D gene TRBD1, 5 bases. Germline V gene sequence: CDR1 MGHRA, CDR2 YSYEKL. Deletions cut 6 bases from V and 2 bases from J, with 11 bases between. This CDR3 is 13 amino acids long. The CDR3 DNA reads TGCGCCAGCAGTCAGCGACAGCCCTACGAGCAGTACTTC. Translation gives CASSQRQPYEQYF.

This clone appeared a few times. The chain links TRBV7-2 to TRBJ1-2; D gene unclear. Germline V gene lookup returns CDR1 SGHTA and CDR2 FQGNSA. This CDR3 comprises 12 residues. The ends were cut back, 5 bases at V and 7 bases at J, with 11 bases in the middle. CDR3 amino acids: CASSRLGRGYTF. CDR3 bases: TGTGCCAGCAGCCGTCTAGGACGTGGCTACACCTTC.